This TCR beta chain emerged from a study of T cells after yellow fever vaccination. Study-level results: There was a possibility that FACS-sorted repertoires contained abundant clonotypes contaminating from the bulk population. After the booster, about 95% of CD4 and about nine tenths of CD8 primary-response clones were re-detected. Of the clonotypes, a small share occurred in both CD4 and CD8 compartments.

Germline assignment: CDR1 ENHRY and CDR2 SYGVKD. V dropped 4 bases and J dropped 6; count of bases not matched to a gene: 10. This CDR3 region has 15 residues. A process of 5'RACE template switching, which added a universal primer site and UMIs, was used to make TCR cDNA. MiXCR, run by TCRdb on the 5' RACE reads, gives a single entry per CDR3 protein. This sample has roughly 330,000 distinct CDR3 sequences, with roughly 4% found just once. As regards this clonotype: Its antigen is currently unknown.

Here the sequenced sample was PBMCs, taken 5 days after the yellow fever booster vaccination. This chain uses TRBV10-3 with TRBJ2-7; 9 nucleotides align to TRBD1. The receptor was derived from a man younger than 35 who received the YFV17D yellow fever vaccine. This CDR3 is CAISAQGASTGEQYF. The CDR3 DNA is TGTGCCATCAGTGCACAGGGGGCCTCTACGGGCGAGCAGTACTTC.